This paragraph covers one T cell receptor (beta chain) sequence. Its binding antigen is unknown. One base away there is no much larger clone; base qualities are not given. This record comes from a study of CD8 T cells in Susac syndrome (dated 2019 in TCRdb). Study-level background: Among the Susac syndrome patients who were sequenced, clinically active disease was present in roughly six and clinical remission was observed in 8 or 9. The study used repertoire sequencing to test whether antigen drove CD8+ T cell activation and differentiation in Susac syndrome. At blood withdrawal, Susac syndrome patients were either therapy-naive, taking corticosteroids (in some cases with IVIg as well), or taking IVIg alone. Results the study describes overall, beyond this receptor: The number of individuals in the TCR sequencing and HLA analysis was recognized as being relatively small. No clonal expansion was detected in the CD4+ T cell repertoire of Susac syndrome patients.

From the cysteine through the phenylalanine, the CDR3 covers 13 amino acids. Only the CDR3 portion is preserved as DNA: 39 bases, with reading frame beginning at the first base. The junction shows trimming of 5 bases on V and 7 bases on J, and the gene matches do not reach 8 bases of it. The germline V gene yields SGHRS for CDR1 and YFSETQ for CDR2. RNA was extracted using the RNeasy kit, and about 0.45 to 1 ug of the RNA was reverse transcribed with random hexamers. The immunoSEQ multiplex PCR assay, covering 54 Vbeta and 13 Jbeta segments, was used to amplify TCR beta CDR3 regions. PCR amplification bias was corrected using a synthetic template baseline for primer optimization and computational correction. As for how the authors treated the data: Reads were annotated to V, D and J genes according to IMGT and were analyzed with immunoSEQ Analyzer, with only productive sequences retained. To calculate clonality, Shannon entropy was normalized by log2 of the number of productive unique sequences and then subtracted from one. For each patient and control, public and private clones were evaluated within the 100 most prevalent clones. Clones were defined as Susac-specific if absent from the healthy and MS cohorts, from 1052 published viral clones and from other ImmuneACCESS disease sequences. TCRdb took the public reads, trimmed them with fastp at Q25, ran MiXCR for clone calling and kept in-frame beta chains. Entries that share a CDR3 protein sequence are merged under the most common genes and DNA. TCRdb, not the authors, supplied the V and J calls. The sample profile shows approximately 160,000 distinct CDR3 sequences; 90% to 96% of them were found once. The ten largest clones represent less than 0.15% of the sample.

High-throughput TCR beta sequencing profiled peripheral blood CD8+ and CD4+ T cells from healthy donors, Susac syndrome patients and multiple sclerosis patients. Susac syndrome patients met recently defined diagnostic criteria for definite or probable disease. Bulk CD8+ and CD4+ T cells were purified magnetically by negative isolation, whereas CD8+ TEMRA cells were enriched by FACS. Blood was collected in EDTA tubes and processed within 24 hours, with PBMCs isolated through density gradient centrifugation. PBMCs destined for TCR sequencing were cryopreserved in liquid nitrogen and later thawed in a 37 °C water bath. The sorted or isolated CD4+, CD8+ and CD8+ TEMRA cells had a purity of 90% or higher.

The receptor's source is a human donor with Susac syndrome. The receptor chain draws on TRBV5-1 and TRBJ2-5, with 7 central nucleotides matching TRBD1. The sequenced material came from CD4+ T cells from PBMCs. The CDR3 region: CASRNRGSGTQYF. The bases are TGCGCCAGCAGAAACAGGGGATCAGGGACCCAGTACTTC.